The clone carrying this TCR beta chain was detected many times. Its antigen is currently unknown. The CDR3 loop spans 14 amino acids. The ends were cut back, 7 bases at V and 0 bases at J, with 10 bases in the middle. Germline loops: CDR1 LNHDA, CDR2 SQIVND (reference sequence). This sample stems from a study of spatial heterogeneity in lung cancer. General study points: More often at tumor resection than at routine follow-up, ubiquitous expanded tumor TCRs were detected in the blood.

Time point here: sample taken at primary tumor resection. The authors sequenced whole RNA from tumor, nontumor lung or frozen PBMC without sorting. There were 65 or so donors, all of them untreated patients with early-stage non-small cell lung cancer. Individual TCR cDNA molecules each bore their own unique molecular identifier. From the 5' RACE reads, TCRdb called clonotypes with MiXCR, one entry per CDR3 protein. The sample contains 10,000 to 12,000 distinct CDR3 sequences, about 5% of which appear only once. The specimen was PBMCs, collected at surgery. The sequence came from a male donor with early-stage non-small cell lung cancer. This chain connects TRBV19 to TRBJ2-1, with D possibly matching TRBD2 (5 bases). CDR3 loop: CASTTGISYNEQFF. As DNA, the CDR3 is TGTGCCAGTACGACGGGAATCTCCTACAATGAGCAGTTCTTC.